This T cell receptor beta chain originates from a study of T-cell memory formation after mild COVID-19. The overall study: TCR clusters were mostly confined to one donor each. Study results and limitations: Clones that contracted clustered mainly in CM and EM if CD4+ and in EMRA if CD8+.

This clonotype has just a few counts. The antigen remains unidentified. MiXCR, applied by TCRdb to the 5' RACE reads, yields one record per CDR3 protein. Here the sample spans 400,000 to 500,000 distinct CDR3 sequences, roughly 20% being singletons. V lost 6 bases and J lost 0, with 8 bases in between. Germline lookup yields CDR1 DFQATT and CDR2 SNEGSKA (reference sequence). The CDR3 has 12 residues. Sample: PBMCs or a T cell subset sorted from them (not recorded which). The source is an adult woman who had mild COVID-19 (a few samples of this study predate the infection). Cell type and time point are not known. The V call is TRBV20-1, the J call TRBJ1-1; D uncertain. The CDR3 region has the DNA TGCAGTGCGGGGAACTTGAACACTGAAGCTTTCTTT. Translated, it gives CSAGNLNTEAFF.